The TCR beta chain described here comes from a study of tumor and adjacent non-tumor tissue in lung cancer. No cell sorting was done before RNA was extracted from the tissue. The library came from three nested PCR rounds adapted from ARM-PCR protocols. From the multiplex PCR reads, TCRdb called clonotypes with MiXCR, one entry per CDR3 protein. The sample shows 200,000 or so distinct CDR3 sequences, approximately 74% of them seen only once. Study-level points and caveats: Patients with more diverse tumor TCRs had worse survival. Top 100 clones took a larger repertoire share in normal lung.

Of note for this clonotype: Its antigen is not identified.

CDR3 length: 15 residues. Trimming cost V 6 bases and J 7 bases, with 19 bases left between them. From germline, CDR1 is MNHEY and CDR2 SVGEGT. Sequencing was performed on lung tumor tissue. The sequence was obtained from a man aged 55 to 70 with non-small cell lung cancer. The V and J genes are TRBV6-2 or TRBV6-3 and TRBJ1-5; weak D call: TRBD1 (5 bases). The CDR3 nucleotides read TGTGCCAGCAGCCACTGGGGCAGGGAGCGGCAGCCCCAGCATTTT. Protein: CASSHWGRERQPQHF.